This T cell receptor beta chain was profiled in a study of cytomegalovirus exposure and HLA in healthy donors. CDR3 length: 15 amino acids. CDR1 SGHKS and CDR2 YYEKEE come from the germline V gene (reference sequence). With 0 bases removed from V and 7 bases from J, the gap between germline ends came to 11 bases. Amplification used 60 Vbeta primers and 13 Jbeta primers. TCRdb keeps only in-frame clones here, not all; method: immunoSEQ multiplex PCR. This sample has about 76,000 clones; around 81% occur once, and the top ten carry approximately 1.9%. This clonotype originated in a woman aged 30 to 39 in good health and CMV-seronegative. The rearrangement uses TRBV5-5 and TRBJ1-6; D is ambiguous. The sample taken for sequencing was PBMCs. CDR3 DNA: TGTGCCAGCAGCTTGGACAGCATCAAAAATTCACCCCTCCACTTT. This encodes CASSLDSIKNSPLHF.